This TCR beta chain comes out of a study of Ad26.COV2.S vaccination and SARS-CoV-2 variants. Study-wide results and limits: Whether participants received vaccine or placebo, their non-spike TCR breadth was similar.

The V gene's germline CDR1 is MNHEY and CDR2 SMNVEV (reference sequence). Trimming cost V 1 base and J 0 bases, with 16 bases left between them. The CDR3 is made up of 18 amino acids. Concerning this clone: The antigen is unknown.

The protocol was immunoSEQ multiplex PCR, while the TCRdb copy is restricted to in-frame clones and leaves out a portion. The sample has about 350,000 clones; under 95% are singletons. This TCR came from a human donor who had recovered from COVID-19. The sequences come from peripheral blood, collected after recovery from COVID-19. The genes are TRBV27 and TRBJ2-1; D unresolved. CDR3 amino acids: CASSLFTTSTFSYNEQFF. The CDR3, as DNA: TGTGCCAGCAGTTTATTCACGACTTCTACTTTCTCCTACAATGAGCAGTTCTTC.